The 10 T cell receptor beta chains given below trace back to one sample, sequenced in a study of T cell responses to AZD1222 COVID-19 vaccine. Clones were read by immunoSEQ multiplex PCR, and TCRdb kept only the in-frame ones, dropping some. Of about 120,000 clones listed, about 90% are singletons. Sequencing used peripheral blood, obtained on day 0 of AZD1222 vaccination. These receptors were taken from an adult in good health.

The chain carries TRBV21-1 and TRBJ1-2. TRBV21-1 is flagged as a pseudogene. This CDR3 is built from 14 residues. The CDR3 DNA is TGTGCCAGCAGCAAAGGGTACCCCGGCTGTGGCTACACCTTC. This gives the protein CASSKGYPGCGYTF.

The chain joins TRBV4-1 to TRBJ1-2; no definite D call. This CDR3 contains 14 residues. V lost 7 bases and J lost 5, with 17 bases in between. CDR1 is MGHRA, CDR2 YSYEKL, per germline. The CDR3 spells CASISGPPNYGYTF. The CDR3 nucleotides read TGCGCCAGCATATCCGGTCCCCCCAATTATGGCTACACCTTC.

The J gene is TRBJ1-5, the V gene TRBV19; D gene ambiguous. Germline V gene sequence: CDR1 LNHDA, CDR2 SQIVND (reference sequence). The CDR3 has 15 residues. Trimming pared 6 bases from V and 6 bases from J, leaving 18 bases between. CDR3 amino acids: CASSQRTDGIQPQHF. The CDR3 DNA reads as TGTGCCAGTAGCCAACGTACGGACGGCATTCAGCCCCAGCATTTT.

V gene TRBV6-6 combines with J gene TRBJ1-2; 8 positions match TRBD1. The CDR3 has 15 amino acids. Unmatched junction bases numbered 6, after V lost 5 bases and J lost 1 base. Germline loops: CDR1 MNHNY, CDR2 SVGAGI (reference sequence). In DNA form, the CDR3 reads TGTGCCAGCAGTCCCGGACAGGGTGGTAACTATGGCTACACCTTC. Amino acid sequence: CASSPGQGGNYGYTF.

V is TRBV11-3 and J is TRBJ2-2, with D possibly matching TRBD1 (6 bases). This CDR3 region has 14 residues. The germline CDR1 and CDR2 sequences are SGHNT and YENEEA. V lost 5 bases and J 1 base, leaving 8 bases between the germline ends. Here the CDR3 reads CASSPGQNTGELFF. The CDR3 DNA is TGTGCCAGCAGCCCGGGACAGAACACCGGGGAGCTGTTTTTT.

The chain carries TRBV5-1 and TRBJ2-6, with D perhaps TRBD2 (7 bases). CDR3 size: 17 residues. The germline gives CDR1 SGHRS, CDR2 YFSETQ. V lost 0 bases to trimming and J lost 2 bases, with 12 bases between them. Here the CDR3 DNA reads TGCGCCAGCAGCTTGGGGGGGGGCTCCCCTGGGGCCAACGTCCTGACTTTC. It translates to CASSLGGGSPGANVLTF.

The chain is built from TRBV3-1 (or the pseudogene TRBV3-2) and TRBJ1-1, with 7 nucleotides matching TRBD1. The junction had 5 bases not matched to a gene; V was cut back by 10 bases and J by 0 bases. Germline V gene sequence: CDR1 LGHDT, CDR2 YNNKEL (reference sequence). CDR3 length equals 13 residues. The CDR3 spells CAISTGMNTEAFF. The CDR3 region has the DNA TGTGCCATTTCGACAGGGATGAACACTGAAGCTTTCTTT.

This sequence joins TRBV15 and TRBJ1-5; D possibly corresponds to TRBD1 (6 bases). Germline CDR1 LNHNV, CDR2 YYDKDF (reference sequence). Trimming took 0 bases from V and 7 from J, leaving 13 bases between them. The CDR3 is 15 residues long. The CDR3 protein is CATSRDRGAYQPQHF. The CDR3 DNA sequence: TGTGCCACCAGCAGAGATCGGGGGGCTTACCAGCCCCAGCATTTT.

The chain joins TRBV7-8 to TRBJ1-5, with D tentatively TRBD1 (5 bases). Per germline, CDR1 SGHVS and CDR2 FQNEAQ. V was clipped by 1 base and J by 5 bases, with 9 bases between them. The CDR3 runs to 14 residues. The CDR3 loop is CASSLGTGDQPQHF. CDR3 sequence (DNA): TGTGCCAGCAGCTTAGGCACAGGAGATCAGCCCCAGCATTTT. The full variable domain, rest sourced from reference TRBV7-8 and TRBJ1-5, is GAGVSQSPRYKVAKRGQDVALRCDPISGHVSLFWYQQALGQGPEFLTYFQNEAQLDKSGLPSDRFFAERPEGSVSTLKIQRTQQEDSAVYLCASSLGTGDQPQHFGDGTRLSIL.

This rearrangement joins TRBV5-8 to TRBJ2-7, with D possibly being TRBD1 or TRBD2 (5 bases each). Germline CDR1 and CDR2: SGHTS and YDEGEE. The length of the CDR3 is 13 residues. With 3 bases removed from V and 2 bases from J, the gap between germline ends came to 9 bases. DNA of the CDR3: TGTGCCAGCAGCTGGGGACGGGCCTACGAGCAGTACTTC. The encoded protein is CASSWGRAYEQYF.